This is a list of T cell receptor beta chains from one sample in a study of cytomegalovirus exposure and HLA in healthy donors. Only in-frame clones appear in the TCRdb table, and some are missing; sequencing was by immunoSEQ multiplex PCR. The data contain roughly 82,000 clones, roughly 74% of them singletons. Specimen: PBMCs. Source of these receptors: a woman aged 50 to 60 in good health and CMV-seropositive. Both conserved end residues are part of each CDR3. The D gene is left open where the match is weak. Some rows mark clone size as missing; the rest say once, few, many or name a class of expanded clone.

J,D,V,size,DNA,CDR3
TRBJ2-7,TRBD1,TRBV10-3,few,TGTGCCATCAGTCCCGACAGGGGGGGCGAGCAGTACTTC,CAISPDRGGEQYF
TRBJ2-1,-,TRBV11-3,-,TGTGCCAGCAGCTTTAGCCCCGTAGTGCTTGAGCAGTTCTTC,CASSFSPVVLEQFF
TRBJ2-5,-,TRBV9,-,TGTGCCAGCAGTACCCCCCCAGGGGCCCAGTACTTC,CASSTPPGAQYF
TRBJ2-7,TRBD2,TRBV7-9,once,TGTGCCAGCAGCTTAATCCCCAGGGTCGGGAGGGCCCACGAGCAGTACTTC,CASSLIPRVGRAHEQYF
TRBJ1-1,-,TRBV15,-,TGTGCCACCAGCAGAGGCGACAGGCGGGCTTTCTTT,CATSRGDRRAFF
TRBJ1-1,-,TRBV7-9,-,TGTGCCAGCAGCGGACAACCCGGAGAAGCTTTCTTT,CASSGQPGEAFF
TRBJ2-7,TRBD2,TRBV18,-,TGTGCCAGCTCACCGCTAGCGGGACCGAGCGAGCAGTACTTC,CASSPLAGPSEQYF
TRBJ1-2,-,TRBV6-5,-,TGTGCCAGCAGGGGCGGGAACTATGGCTACACCTTC,CASRGGNYGYTF
TRBJ2-1,-,TRBV7-9,once,TGTGCCAGCAGCTTAGAGGGGCCTGAGCAGTTCTTC,CASSLEGPEQFF
TRBJ2-2,TRBD2,TRBV2,-,TGTGCCAGACTAGCGGCGAACACCGGGGAGCTGTTTTTT,CARLAANTGELFF